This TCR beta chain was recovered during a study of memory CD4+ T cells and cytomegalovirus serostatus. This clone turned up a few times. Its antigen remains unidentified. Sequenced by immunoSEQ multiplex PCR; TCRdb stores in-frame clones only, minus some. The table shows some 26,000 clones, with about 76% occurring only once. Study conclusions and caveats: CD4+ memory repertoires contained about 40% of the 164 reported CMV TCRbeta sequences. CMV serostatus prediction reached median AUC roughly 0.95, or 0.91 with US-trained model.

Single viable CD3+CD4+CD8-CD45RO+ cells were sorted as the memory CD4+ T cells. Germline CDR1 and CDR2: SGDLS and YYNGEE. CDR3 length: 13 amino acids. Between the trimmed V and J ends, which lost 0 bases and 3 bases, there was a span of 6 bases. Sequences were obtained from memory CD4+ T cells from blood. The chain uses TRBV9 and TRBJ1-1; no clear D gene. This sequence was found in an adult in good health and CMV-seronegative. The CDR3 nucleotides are TGTGCCAGCAGCGTAGTTTACGACACTGAAGCTTTCTTT. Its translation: CASSVVYDTEAFF.